Included here is one T cell receptor beta chain sequence, with context. The antigen it binds to is not known. Base-call qualities are not available, and no considerably larger clone is one nucleotide away. The cohort comprised 670 or so healthy bone marrow donors. Cohort members were all nominally healthy when sampled, although unrecorded immune exposures were likely present. The donor was CMV seronegative and was included in the group of about 350 seronegative cohort members. Each donor provided a peripheral blood sample, and peripheral blood mononuclear cells were used for TCR beta sequencing. Genomic DNA was extracted from the blood cell samples with the Qiagen DNeasy Blood Extraction Kit. Library method: the immunoSEQ multiplex PCR assay. For the multiplex PCR, a mixture combining 60 forward primers for TCR Vbeta segments and 13 reverse primers for TCR Jbeta segments was used. Amplification of the CDR3 region of rearranged TCR beta genes was performed with a multiplex PCR assay on genomic DNA. Amplified TCR beta libraries were sequenced as 87-base-pair reads on the Illumina HiSeq System. The authors' pipeline ran thus. A later analysis counted tens of millions of unique TCR beta chains across the 650 to 800 repertoires, and 10 million to 12 million of these chains were shared by at least two donors. Raw reads were error-corrected and collapsed into unique sequences by a nearest-neighbor algorithm in which closely related sequences were merged to remove PCR and sequencing errors. CDR3 sequences were aligned to IMGT reference sequences to assign V, D and J gene segments. For a sequence to be retained, a match of at least six nucleotides to both a V gene segment and a J gene segment was required. A rearrangement counted as productive if the CDR3 had no stop codons and remained in frame with V and J, and every other rearrangement counted as non-productive. CDR3 was defined by IMGT convention, running from the second conserved V-encoded cysteine to the conserved J-encoded phenylalanine. The earlier analysis of approximately 590 of the donors excluded any sequence lacking an unambiguous match to a single V gene segment. An earlier analysis of 587 of the donors classified V segments as functional when productive rearrangements were above 56.7% and as segregating when the standard deviation between donors was above 5%. A statistical classification framework was built to diagnose cytomegalovirus status from the catalog of TCR beta chain sequences. In a later analysis, TCR nucleotide sequences were compared against IMGT/GENE-DB human TR gene sequences so that V and J genes could be assigned. The TCRdist pipeline was used in a later analysis to assign CDR3 sequences and most-parsimonious VDJ recombination scenarios. In a later analysis, every TCR beta chain was defined by the combination of its CDR3 amino acid sequence and its V-gene family, and reads without a unique V-gene family were dropped. As a way to deal with suspected cross-contamination and a sequencing artifact, a later analysis dropped 500 to 700 nucleotide sequences that were highly shared and had low generation probability. In a later analysis, a clonal expansion index for each public chain was calculated from normalized within-repertoire ranks of inferred template counts. Generation probabilities in a later analysis came from a VDJ recombination model fitted to out-of-frame rearrangements, and those results were checked against IGoR. In a later analysis, hypergeometric tests were used to score TCR-TCR, TCR-HLA and TCR-CMV co-occurrence, with a repertoire-size bias correction applied to TCR pairs. False discovery rates were estimated in a later analysis by permuting HLA or CMV assignments 20 times. In a later analysis, co-occurring TCRs were grouped with DBSCAN, and TCRdist sequence similarity was added when clustering was performed within HLA-allele-positive subsets. Repertoires with fewer than 30,000 or more than 120,000 public chains were left out of co-occurrence clustering, as were a handful of repertoires with anomalous nucleotide sharing. The clones in this table, taken by TCRdb from immuneACCESS, are in-frame only. Not every clone is retained; where verified, under half of the shortfall comes from an unresolved V gene, and the cause of the rest is unknown. V, J and clone size reflect that table, while D and trimming were determined from the DNA. In all, the sample holds approximately 140,000 clones, and 70% to 75% of those were seen once. Over 1% of the sample goes to the ten largest clones.

The data derive from a study of cytomegalovirus exposure and HLA in healthy donors (dated by TCRdb to between 2016 and 2019). In terms of the full investigation: In an earlier analysis of several hundred of the donors, less than 350 Gb of sequence data and about 110 million unique TCR beta sequences from 150 million to 200 million T cells were reported. About 300 gigabases of sequencing data and around 87 million unique TCR sequences were included in an early release covering about 600 HLA-typed donors. The later analysis used no new phenotypic data to find candidate immune exposures, relying instead on TCR beta sequences and their occurrence across donors. To predict cytomegalovirus infection status, the study brought together high-throughput TCR immunosequencing, statistical association of individual TCRs with disease status, and machine learning. Because of strong linkage in the cohort, roughly five DR-DQ haplotypes were treated as single units for association and clustering. The study was designed to test whether signatures of past pathogen exposure could be identified by cataloging public T cell receptors. An earlier analysis of several hundred of the donors used high-throughput TCR beta sequencing to judge whether each TCR beta V gene segment behaved as functional or pseudogenic. The study profiled the T cell repertoires of under 700 subjects by immunosequencing and related them to cytomegalovirus serostatus. To study patterns of TCR occurrence, a later analysis re-analyzed previously published TCR beta repertoires from 700 or so donors and added high-resolution HLA genotyping. Every discovery cohort repertoire had been produced on one sequencing platform. The number of donors typed differed by locus, with about 629-640 for A, B, C, DRB1 and DQB1, roughly 520 for DQA1, 606 for DPA1, and around 460 for DPB1. Donor age, sex, ethnicity and CMV serostatus were compiled together with the repertoire data. HLA typing included class I and class II loci at four-digit resolution. In a later genetic analysis, genome-wide SNP genotypes for about three fifths of the roughly 670 donors were used, and that subset was treated as a discovery cohort. A separate validation cohort of about 110 different subjects was used in addition to the roughly 700-subject first cohort. Among the roughly 400 genotyped donors, around 81% belonged to the genetic ancestry cluster associated with self-reported Caucasian donors. On average, roughly 240,000 unique TCR beta nucleotide sequences were sequenced per donor among 300 to 500 genotyped donors of the cohort, with approximately 18% of those sequences being non-productive. General findings and caveats noted by the study authors: Presence/absence analyses assumed roughly uniform sequencing depth across donors, an assumption that may not hold. For the cohort, immune exposure information was limited to CMV serostatus. The study gave a list of about 160 TCR beta chains associated with cytomegalovirus. Compared with the roughly 700-donor mean, donors in an Asian-associated ancestry cluster had fewer N-insertions in productive TCRs, according to a later genetic analysis. A group of highly shared sequence variants was considered likely to be a technical artifact of the sequencing pipeline. In this cohort, only TCR beta chains were sequenced, and detectable features were limited by the absence of alpha or paired-chain data. The earlier analysis of 587 of the donors excluded fewer than 20 rarely observed V segments, including chromosome 9 orphons, because counts were too low. The classifier was reported to diagnose cytomegalovirus status with high specificity and sensitivity in both the original and validation cohorts. A further reported finding was that TCR beta sequences accurately predicted the HLA-A and HLA-B alleles for most subjects in the first cohort. Correlated functional status among segregating V segments might be attributable to linkage disequilibrium, but an unknown experimental factor could not be ruled out. According to a later analysis, parvovirus B19, influenza, CMV and Epstein-Barr virus appeared linked to several top co-occurrence clusters. When HLA alleles, especially DR and DQ, strongly co-occurred, TCR associations were difficult to assign to individual alleles. Compared with equally common non-associated chains, HLA-associated TCR beta chains in a later analysis were more clonally expanded and had lower generation probabilities. An earlier analysis of some 590 of the donors showed that most TCR beta V segments appeared in productive rearrangements either about 87% or about 30% of the time, which broadly matched IMGT annotations. HLA typing was unavailable for some donors at each locus, so association tests used only the typed subset. A later analysis found that TCR association rates varied across HLA loci, with DRB1 alleles showing the most associated TCRs and HLA-C alleles the fewest. V-gene and J-gene trimming of TCR beta chains was associated with a missense DCLRE1C variant in a later genetic analysis, and the association was replicated in an independent cohort. A later analysis associated roughly 17,000 TCR beta sequences with specific HLA alleles at a false discovery rate of 0.05. According to the authors, the approach could potentially be generalized to other disease states and immunological phenotypes. In vitro tests confirmed that three of the cytomegalovirus-associated TCR beta chains recognize cytomegalovirus antigens. Across donors, most TCR sequences were observed very rarely, whereas some public TCRs were present in many individuals. In a later analysis, most CMV-associated TCR beta chains were found to appear HLA-restricted, with HLA associations seemingly driven largely by CMV exposure.

The clonotype originates from a woman aged 40 to 50 in good health and CMV-seronegative. Material for sequencing was PBMCs.

The CDR3 region: CASCPRPGEGQETQYF. The bases read TGTGCCAGTTGTCCTAGACCAGGGGAGGGCCAAGAGACCCAGTACTTC. Recombination linked TRBV19 to TRBJ2-5; TRBD2 might be the D gene, on 7 matching bases. The CDR3, cysteine through phenylalanine, is 16 amino acids long. The sequence is cut down to CDR3 DNA, 48 bases in frame from base 1. CDR1 LNHDA and CDR2 SQIVND were looked up in the germline V gene (reference sequence). V gives up 8 bases and J gives up 1 base, and the segment between their germline ends measures 20 bases.